The clone carrying this T cell receptor beta chain is medium-sized in the sample. What it recognizes is unknown. CDR1 and CDR2 (germline): LNHDA, SQIVND (reference sequence). The J segment lost 3 bases and the V segment lost 3 bases, leaving 8 bases of the junction unmatched. The CDR3 runs 16 residues. This specimen belongs to a study of liver allograft versus peripheral blood T cells. Across the whole study: The study compared liver allograft T cell receptor repertoires against peripheral blood repertoires of liver transplant recipients. Findings and limits, study-wide: Peripheral blood repertoires reportedly differed from the T cell receptor repertoires found inside liver allografts.

TCRdb passed the reads through MiXCR, listing each CDR3 protein once. The table shows a few thousand distinct CDR3 sequences, with approximately 15% occurring only once. This chain joins TRBV19 and TRBJ1-1, with 9 bases matching TRBD1. This receptor was identified in a human patient who had a liver transplant. The graft donor may have given rise to some T cells. The CDR3: CASSIGTGTMDTEAFF. As DNA, the CDR3 is TGTGCCAGTAGTATCGGGACAGGGACGATGGACACTGAAGCTTTCTTT.